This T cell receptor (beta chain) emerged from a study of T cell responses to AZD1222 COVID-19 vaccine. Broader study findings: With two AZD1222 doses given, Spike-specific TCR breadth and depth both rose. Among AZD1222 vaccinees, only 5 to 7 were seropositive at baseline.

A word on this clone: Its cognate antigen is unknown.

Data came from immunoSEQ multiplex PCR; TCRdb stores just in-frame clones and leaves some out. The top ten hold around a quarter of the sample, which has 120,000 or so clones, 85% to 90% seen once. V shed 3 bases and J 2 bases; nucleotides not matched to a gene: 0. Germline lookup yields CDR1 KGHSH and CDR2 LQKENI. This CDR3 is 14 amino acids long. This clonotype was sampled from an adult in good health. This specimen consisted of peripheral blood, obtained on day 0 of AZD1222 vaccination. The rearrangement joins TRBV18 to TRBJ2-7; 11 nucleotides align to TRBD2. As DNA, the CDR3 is TGTGCCAGCTCACCGGGACTAGCGGCCTACGAGCAGTACTTC. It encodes CASSPGLAAYEQYF.